A selection of T cell receptor beta chains follows, all from one sample in a study of blood T cell repertoires in COVID-19. TCRdb's table, derived via immunoSEQ multiplex PCR, lists solely in-frame clones and lacks some. The sample has about 26,000 clones, 80% to 95% seen once; the top ten hold around 2.8%. What was sequenced was peripheral blood. These receptors originate from a human donor in a cohort sampled during active COVID-19. Each CDR3 is given with its conserved first and last residue. D genes are given only for firm matches. Clone size, where shown, is once, few, many, or a class for clones that have expanded.

d_gene: NA
v_gene: TRBV2
j_gene: TRBJ1-1
abundance: once
CDR3nt: TGTGCAAGAAGGGAGGAGAGTACCGACATTGCTTTCTTT
CDR3aa: CARREESTDIAFF

d_gene: TRBD2
v_gene: TRBV6-2/TRBV6-3
j_gene: TRBJ2-2
abundance: NA
CDR3nt: TGTGCCAGCAGTTACTCCAGCGGGGGGAGGTTCGGGGAGCTGTTTTTT
CDR3aa: CASSYSSGGRFGELFF

d_gene: TRBD2
v_gene: TRBV7-3
j_gene: TRBJ2-2
abundance: NA
CDR3nt: TGTGCCAGCAGCTCCACTAGCGGGGGGACGAACACCGGGGAGCTGTTTTTT
CDR3aa: CASSSTSGGTNTGELFF

d_gene: TRBD1
v_gene: TRBV19
j_gene: TRBJ2-2
abundance: NA
CDR3nt: TGTGCCAGTTGTGTAGACAGGGCTGTCGGGGAGCTGTTTTTT
CDR3aa: CASCVDRAVGELFF

d_gene: NA
v_gene: TRBV7-3
j_gene: TRBJ1-3
abundance: few
CDR3nt: TGTGCCAGCAGCCGATTAGGCGGGCAGAACTCTGGAAACACCATATATTTT
CDR3aa: CASSRLGGQNSGNTIYF

d_gene: NA
v_gene: TRBV15
j_gene: TRBJ2-7
abundance: NA
CDR3nt: TGTGCCACCAGCAGAGAGGCAGGGACCTACGAGCAGTACTTC
CDR3aa: CATSREAGTYEQYF

d_gene: NA
v_gene: TRBV5-1
j_gene: TRBJ1-2
abundance: NA
CDR3nt: TGCGCCAGCAGCTTGGCAGGGGACTATGGCTACACCTTC
CDR3aa: CASSLAGDYGYTF

d_gene: NA
v_gene: TRBV4-1
j_gene: TRBJ2-6
abundance: NA
CDR3nt: TGCGCCAGCAGCCAAGTAGAGGCGTCGTCCAGCTCTGGGGCCAACGTCCTGACTTTC
CDR3aa: CASSQVEASSSSGANVLTF

d_gene: NA
v_gene: TRBV9
j_gene: TRBJ2-5
abundance: once
CDR3nt: TGTGCCAGCAGCGTGGACTACGGATTTTTGGGGGAGACCCAGTACTTC
CDR3aa: CASSVDYGFLGETQYF

d_gene: NA
v_gene: TRBV7-2
j_gene: TRBJ2-3
abundance: NA
CDR3nt: TGTGCCAGCAGCTATAGCGTTCTCGCAGATACGCAGTATTTT
CDR3aa: CASSYSVLADTQYF

d_gene: NA
v_gene: TRBV6-5
j_gene: TRBJ1-2
abundance: NA
CDR3nt: TGTGCCAGCAGTTCTTGGACAACCTCTCTCCCGTATGGCTACACCTTC
CDR3aa: CASSSWTTSLPYGYTF

d_gene: NA
v_gene: TRBV12-5
j_gene: TRBJ1-2
abundance: NA
CDR3nt: TGTGCTAGTGGTTTGACAGGGACGAACTATGGCTACACCTTC
CDR3aa: CASGLTGTNYGYTF

d_gene: TRBD1
v_gene: TRBV2
j_gene: TRBJ1-3
abundance: few
CDR3nt: TGTGCCAGCAGTCCACGACAGGGGCGAGGAAACACCATATATTTT
CDR3aa: CASSPRQGRGNTIYF

d_gene: TRBD1
v_gene: TRBV14
j_gene: TRBJ2-1
abundance: NA
CDR3nt: TGTGCCAGCAGCCTCCGGGACAGGGACTACAATGAGCAGTTCTTC
CDR3aa: CASSLRDRDYNEQFF

d_gene: NA
v_gene: TRBV2
j_gene: TRBJ2-4
abundance: NA
CDR3nt: TGTGCCAGCAGTGAAGCCGGCTGGGGGGGCGCTTGGAAAAACATTCAGTACTTC
CDR3aa: CASSEAGWGGAWKNIQYF

d_gene: TRBD1
v_gene: TRBV19
j_gene: TRBJ2-2
abundance: once
CDR3nt: TGTGCCAGCAGTAGAGGGGACAGGGGCGGTTACGGGGAGCTGTTTTTT
CDR3aa: CASSRGDRGGYGELFF

d_gene: NA
v_gene: TRBV19
j_gene: TRBJ1-1
abundance: NA
CDR3nt: TGTGCCAGTAGTATCAACAGGGTCACTGAAGCTTTCTTT
CDR3aa: CASSINRVTEAFF

d_gene: NA
v_gene: TRBV10-3
j_gene: TRBJ2-1
abundance: few
CDR3nt: TGTGCCATCAGTGTCGGGGGTTCCGGCTACAATGAGCAGTTCTTC
CDR3aa: CAISVGGSGYNEQFF

d_gene: NA
v_gene: TRBV3-1/TRBV3-2
j_gene: TRBJ2-3
abundance: NA
CDR3nt: TGTGCCAGCAGTCCGTACTCGGGACTTAGCACAGATACGCAGTATTTT
CDR3aa: CASSPYSGLSTDTQYF

d_gene: NA
v_gene: TRBV6-5
j_gene: TRBJ1-1
abundance: NA
CDR3nt: TGTGCCAGCAGACGATTCAGGGAGAACACTGAAGCTTTCTTT
CDR3aa: CASRRFRENTEAFF

d_gene: NA
v_gene: TRBV9
j_gene: TRBJ2-3
abundance: NA
CDR3nt: TGTGCCAGCAGCGTAGGGACACGCACAGATACGCAGTATTTT
CDR3aa: CASSVGTRTDTQYF

d_gene: TRBD1
v_gene: TRBV7-8
j_gene: TRBJ1-6
abundance: NA
CDR3nt: TGTGCCAGCGGAACCGGGACAGGGGTTAATTCACCCCTCCACTTT
CDR3aa: CASGTGTGVNSPLHF

d_gene: NA
v_gene: TRBV4-1
j_gene: TRBJ1-5
abundance: once
CDR3nt: TGCGCCAGCAGCCAAGGGCCCCTGGGCAATCAGCCCCAGCATTTT
CDR3aa: CASSQGPLGNQPQHF

d_gene: TRBD1
v_gene: TRBV13
j_gene: TRBJ2-7
abundance: NA
CDR3nt: TGTGCCAGCAGCTTAAAAGGACAGGGCGGCTACGAGCAGTACTTC
CDR3aa: CASSLKGQGGYEQYF

d_gene: TRBD1
v_gene: TRBV2
j_gene: TRBJ1-5
abundance: NA
CDR3nt: TGTGCCAGCAGCACCGGGACAGCCACGGATCAGCCCCAGCATTTT
CDR3aa: CASSTGTATDQPQHF

d_gene: NA
v_gene: TRBV13
j_gene: TRBJ1-3
abundance: NA
CDR3nt: TGTGCCAGCAGTCATAGGGGGTATACTCCTGGAAACACCATATATTTT
CDR3aa: CASSHRGYTPGNTIYF

d_gene: TRBD2
v_gene: TRBV2
j_gene: TRBJ2-3
abundance: NA
CDR3nt: TGTGCCAGCAGTGCCGGGACTAGCGGGGTTACAGATACGCAGTATTTT
CDR3aa: CASSAGTSGVTDTQYF

d_gene: TRBD1
v_gene: TRBV27
j_gene: TRBJ1-3
abundance: NA
CDR3nt: TGTGCCAGCAGGGGGACAGTCGCTGGAAACACCATATATTTT
CDR3aa: CASRGTVAGNTIYF

d_gene: TRBD2
v_gene: TRBV10-1
j_gene: TRBJ2-1
abundance: NA
CDR3nt: TGCGCCAGCAGTGATGGCGGGACTAGCGGGGGGGCGGGCAATGAGCAGTTCTTC
CDR3aa: CASSDGGTSGGAGNEQFF

d_gene: NA
v_gene: TRBV5-1
j_gene: TRBJ1-5
abundance: once
CDR3nt: TGCGCCAGCAGCTTCGACAGTAATCAGCCCCAGCATTTT
CDR3aa: CASSFDSNQPQHF

d_gene: NA
v_gene: TRBV11-1
j_gene: TRBJ2-5
abundance: NA
CDR3nt: TGTGCCAGCAGCCCGGGACTCCCGCGGGAGACCCAGTACTTC
CDR3aa: CASSPGLPRETQYF

d_gene: NA
v_gene: TRBV4-1
j_gene: TRBJ1-5
abundance: few
CDR3nt: TGCGCCAGCAGCCAAGTGTCCGGGGTTAGGAATCAGCCCCAGCATTTT
CDR3aa: CASSQVSGVRNQPQHF

d_gene: TRBD1
v_gene: TRBV19
j_gene: TRBJ1-2
abundance: once
CDR3nt: TGTGCCAGTCTACAGACAGGGGCAATCTATGGCTACACCTTC
CDR3aa: CASLQTGAIYGYTF

d_gene: TRBD2
v_gene: TRBV7-8
j_gene: TRBJ2-3
abundance: NA
CDR3nt: TGTGCCAGCAGCCCGCGGGGGGGCTTGGCAGATACGCAGTATTTT
CDR3aa: CASSPRGGLADTQYF

d_gene: NA
v_gene: TRBV18
j_gene: TRBJ1-5
abundance: NA
CDR3nt: TGTGCCAGCGGGGCTTTGGGTCAGCCCCAGCATTTT
CDR3aa: CASGALGQPQHF

d_gene: NA
v_gene: TRBV11-3
j_gene: TRBJ2-3
abundance: once
CDR3nt: TGTGCCAGCAGCTGGACTGGATACACAGATACGCAGTATTTT
CDR3aa: CASSWTGYTDTQYF

d_gene: NA
v_gene: TRBV4-1
j_gene: TRBJ1-6
abundance: NA
CDR3nt: TGCGCCAGCAGCCAGGAGGTTATTCCTAATTCACCCCTCCACTTT
CDR3aa: CASSQEVIPNSPLHF

d_gene: TRBD1
v_gene: TRBV6-5
j_gene: TRBJ1-5
abundance: NA
CDR3nt: TGTGCCAGCAGTCAGGGACAGGGAAGTCAGCCCCAGCATTTT
CDR3aa: CASSQGQGSQPQHF

d_gene: TRBD1
v_gene: TRBV5-4
j_gene: TRBJ1-2
abundance: NA
CDR3nt: TGTGCCAGCAGCTCCTCCAGGGGGCGCGGCTATGGCTACACCTTC
CDR3aa: CASSSSRGRGYGYTF

d_gene: NA
v_gene: TRBV6-5
j_gene: TRBJ1-2
abundance: NA
CDR3nt: TGTGCCAGCAGTTATCGGCAGGGCGGCGATGGCTACACCTTC
CDR3aa: CASSYRQGGDGYTF

d_gene: NA
v_gene: TRBV14
j_gene: TRBJ1-2
abundance: NA
CDR3nt: TGTGCCAGCGAACAAACAGGCGGCAACTATGGCTACACCTTC
CDR3aa: CASEQTGGNYGYTF

d_gene: NA
v_gene: TRBV19
j_gene: TRBJ1-1
abundance: NA
CDR3nt: TGTGCCAGTAGTAAAGGCAGGGGTTACACTGAAGCTTTCTTT
CDR3aa: CASSKGRGYTEAFF

d_gene: TRBD1
v_gene: TRBV5-1
j_gene: TRBJ1-4
abundance: few
CDR3nt: TGCGCCAGCAGCCTAGGACAGGGAGACGAAAAACTGTTTTTT
CDR3aa: CASSLGQGDEKLFF

d_gene: NA
v_gene: TRBV28
j_gene: TRBJ1-2
abundance: few
CDR3nt: TGTGCCAGCAGTTTAGGGGCCGTTTTCTATGGCTACACCTTC
CDR3aa: CASSLGAVFYGYTF

d_gene: NA
v_gene: TRBV10-2
j_gene: TRBJ1-2
abundance: NA
CDR3nt: TGCGCCAGCAGTGTTCAGGGTCGTTATGGCTACACCTTC
CDR3aa: CASSVQGRYGYTF

d_gene: TRBD1
v_gene: TRBV7-9
j_gene: TRBJ1-2
abundance: NA
CDR3nt: TGTGCCAGCAGCCCCCGACAGGGGGACTATGGCTACACCTTC
CDR3aa: CASSPRQGDYGYTF

d_gene: TRBD1
v_gene: TRBV5-4
j_gene: TRBJ2-7
abundance: NA
CDR3nt: TGTGCCAGCAGCTTGGACAGGGGGTGGCAAGAGCAGTACTTC
CDR3aa: CASSLDRGWQEQYF

d_gene: NA
v_gene: TRBV5-6
j_gene: TRBJ2-4
abundance: NA
CDR3nt: TGTGCCAGCAGCTCGGCACGGCAGGGGGGCACCAAAAACATTCAGTACTTC
CDR3aa: CASSSARQGGTKNIQYF

d_gene: NA
v_gene: TRBV5-1
j_gene: TRBJ2-5
abundance: NA
CDR3nt: TGCGCCAGCAGCTTGGTAACGTCGTACTATCGGACAGCACAAGAGACCCAGTACTTC
CDR3aa: CASSLVTSYYRTAQETQYF

d_gene: NA
v_gene: TRBV19
j_gene: TRBJ1-1
abundance: once
CDR3nt: TGTGCCAGTAGTATAGAGACACCAATTAAAGCTTTCTTT
CDR3aa: CASSIETPIKAFF

d_gene: TRBD2
v_gene: TRBV3-1/TRBV3-2
j_gene: TRBJ2-5
abundance: NA
CDR3nt: TGTGCCAGCAGCGGACCGGGACTAGCGATACAGACCCAGTACTTC
CDR3aa: CASSGPGLAIQTQYF

d_gene: NA
v_gene: TRBV11-1
j_gene: TRBJ1-5
abundance: NA
CDR3nt: TGTGCCAGCAGCTTACCGGGACAAGTGGATCAGCCCCAGCATTTT
CDR3aa: CASSLPGQVDQPQHF

d_gene: TRBD1
v_gene: TRBV7-4
j_gene: TRBJ1-6
abundance: once
CDR3nt: TGTGCCAGCAGCTTATGGGACAGAAGTTTAAATTCACCCCTCCACTTT
CDR3aa: CASSLWDRSLNSPLHF

d_gene: NA
v_gene: TRBV7-9
j_gene: TRBJ1-2
abundance: NA
CDR3nt: TGTGCCAGCAGCCGTAGGGGCCCCCCAAACTATGGCTACACCTTC
CDR3aa: CASSRRGPPNYGYTF

d_gene: NA
v_gene: TRBV7-3
j_gene: TRBJ2-5
abundance: NA
CDR3nt: TGTGCCAGCAGCCTATTAACAGGGAAACAAGAGACCCAGTACTTC
CDR3aa: CASSLLTGKQETQYF

d_gene: TRBD2
v_gene: TRBV5-1
j_gene: TRBJ2-2
abundance: once
CDR3nt: TGCGCCAGCAGCTTGACTAGCGGGGGGTACACCGGGGAGCTGTTTTTT
CDR3aa: CASSLTSGGYTGELFF

d_gene: TRBD1
v_gene: TRBV24-1
j_gene: TRBJ2-3
abundance: NA
CDR3nt: TGTGCCACCAGTGATGGGACAGGGTCCACAGATACGCAGTATTTT
CDR3aa: CATSDGTGSTDTQYF

d_gene: NA
v_gene: TRBV7-9
j_gene: TRBJ1-1
abundance: NA
CDR3nt: TGTGCCAGCAGCCAACAGGGTCCGGCTTTCTTT
CDR3aa: CASSQQGPAFF